This T cell receptor beta chain was sequenced in a study of cytomegalovirus exposure and HLA in healthy donors. Findings of the study overall: Most TCRs appeared rarely, but some public TCRs recurred in many donors. Reports indicated that the classifier achieved high specificity and sensitivity in diagnosing cytomegalovirus status. The authors enumerated around 150 TCR beta chains as linked to cytomegalovirus. TCR clusters originating in the first cohort tended to co-occur in the roughly 130 validation repertoires, according to a later analysis.

Produced via immunoSEQ multiplex PCR; TCRdb's table is partial and in-frame only. In the table there are over 110,000 clones, approximately 87% of which are singletons. V lost 7 bases to trimming and J lost 4 bases, with 20 bases between them. Germline CDR1 reads SGHDT; CDR2 reads YYEEEE. This CDR3 is 15 amino acids long. In the case of this clone: Its cognate antigen is unknown.

The specimen sequenced was PBMCs. The receptor was derived from a young man in good health and CMV-seronegative. This chain joins TRBV5-6 and TRBJ1-2; D may be TRBD1 (5 bases). The CDR3 sequence: CASGSYTAGPYGYTF. CDR3 bases: TGTGCCAGCGGCTCTTACACCGCAGGGCCCTATGGCTACACCTTC.